Presented here are 21 T cell receptor beta chains from one specimen sequenced in a study of control samples from healthy donors and cancer patients. Profiling relied on immunoSEQ multiplex PCR, and the TCRdb table lists in-frame clones only, not all of them. The ten top clones account for more than 2%, within a sample of under 200,000 clones. Sequenced material: blood. All receptors derive from a woman in her 30s in good health.

As to this clone: Other nucleotide sequences from this sample produce the same CDR3. This CDR3 is CAISGQGTDTQYF. In DNA, the CDR3 is TGTGCCATCAGTGGCCAGGGAACAGATACGCAGTATTTT. The chain uses TRBV10-3 and TRBJ2-3, with D possibly matching TRBD1 (5 bases). This CDR3 spans 13 amino acids. The V end lost 4 bases, the J end lost 3 bases, and 8 bases lay between the germline ends. CDR1 is ENHRY, CDR2 SYGVKD, per germline.

The rearrangement links TRBV24-1 to TRBJ2-3, with D maybe TRBD1 (6 bases). This CDR3 is 14 amino acids long. The V gene's germline CDR1 is KGHDR and CDR2 SFDVKD. Trimming stripped 5 bases from V and 0 bases from J, with 8 bases between. In nucleotides, the CDR3 is TGTGCCACCAGTGGGGGGCTCAGCACAGATACGCAGTATTTT. Its protein is CATSGGLSTDTQYF.

The chain couples TRBV30 to TRBJ1-5; 7 nucleotides agree with TRBD1. Germline CDR1 and CDR2: GTSNPN and SVGIG (reference sequence). The CDR3 is 15 residues long. Germline trimming cut 3 bases from V and 0 bases from J; bases unmatched to any gene: 5. Here the CDR3 DNA reads TGTGCCTGGAGGCGAACAGGGGATAGCAATCAGCCCCAGCATTTT. Translation: CAWRRTGDSNQPQHF.

The chain couples TRBV12-3 or TRBV12-4 to TRBJ2-7; TRBD1 is a possible D gene (5 bases). With 3 bases removed from V and 4 bases from J, the gap between germline ends came to 10 bases. The CDR3 contains 13 residues. In nucleotides, the CDR3 is TGTGCCAGCAGTTTCACCAGACAGTACGAGCAGTACTTC. Translated, it gives CASSFTRQYEQYF.

J is TRBJ1-3 and V is TRBV28; 11 bases match TRBD1. J was trimmed by 2 bases and V by 6 bases; bases with no gene match: 9. This CDR3 spans 17 amino acids. Germline V gene lookup returns CDR1 MDHEN and CDR2 SYDVKM. The CDR3 region is CASRGTGQGGTGNTIYF. The CDR3 bases are TGTGCCAGCAGGGGGACGGGACAGGGGGGAACTGGAAACACCATATATTTT.

Written as DNA, the CDR3 is TGCAGCAACTCGGGGTGTGCGGACACTGAAGCTTTCTTT. Protein product: CSNSGCADTEAFF. The rearrangement links TRBV29-1 to TRBJ1-1; D gene unclear. The CDR3 extends over 13 amino acids. Trimming took 8 bases from V and 3 from J, leaving 16 bases between them. Germline V lookup: CDR1 SQVTM, CDR2 ANQGSEA.

CDR3 residues: CASANQWTQYF. The CDR3 nucleotides are TGCGCCAGCGCCAATCAGTGGACCCAGTACTTC. V and J are TRBV5-1 and TRBJ2-5; D not certain. Deletions cut 7 bases from V and 7 bases from J, with 11 bases between. The CDR3 has 11 residues. Per germline, CDR1 SGHRS and CDR2 YFSETQ.

The CDR3: CASSPTEDNEKLFF. CDR3 nucleotide sequence: TGTGCCAGCTCACCGACTGAGGATAATGAAAAACTGTTTTTT. V and J are TRBV18 and TRBJ1-4; no clear D gene. The CDR3 totals 14 residues. Per the germline V gene, CDR1 is KGHSH and CDR2 is LQKENI. Trimming cost V 3 bases and J 4 bases, with 9 bases left between them. Combining the CDR3 with reference TRBV18 and TRBJ1-4 gives the whole variable domain NAGVMQNPRHLVRRRGQEARLRCSPMKGHSHVYWYRQLPEEGLKFMVYLQKENIIDESGMPKERFSAEFPKEGPSILRIQQVVRGDSAAYFCASSPTEDNEKLFFGSGTQLSVL.

The chain is built from TRBV27 and TRBJ1-5; D might be TRBD1 (6 bases). The CDR3 is 15 amino acids. Trimming stripped 5 bases from V and 4 bases from J, with 15 bases between. The germline gives CDR1 MNHEY, CDR2 SMNVEV (reference sequence). Here the CDR3 reads CASSEPGQNNQPQHF. The CDR3 nucleotides read TGTGCCAGCAGTGAGCCCGGACAGAATAATCAGCCCCAGCATTTT.

The chain employs TRBV5-6 and TRBJ1-5; no definite D call. The V end lost 4 bases, the J end lost 6 bases, and 8 bases lay between the germline ends. CDR1 and CDR2 from the germline V gene are SGHDT and YYEEEE. The CDR3 is 12 residues long. CDR3 region: CASSGPSQPQHF. In DNA, the CDR3 is TGTGCCAGCAGCGGCCCCAGTCAGCCCCAGCATTTT.

The chain joins TRBV27 to TRBJ1-5; TRBD1 is a possible D gene (6 bases). The CDR3 has 19 amino acids. V gave up 4 bases and J gave up 4 bases, with 26 bases separating them. Germline CDR1 and CDR2: MNHEY and SMNVEV (reference sequence). DNA of the CDR3: TGTGCCAGCAGTTCCAATAGACCAGGGGTATCGTCCCCAAATCAGCCCCAGCATTTT. It yields the protein CASSSNRPGVSSPNQPQHF.

The chain couples TRBV18 to TRBJ2-5; D uncertain. The CDR3 consists of 13 residues. Per germline, CDR1 KGHSH and CDR2 LQKENI. The V end lost 3 bases, the J end lost 3 bases, and 8 bases lay between the germline ends. CDR3 bases: TGTGCCAGCTCACCTGGTGCGGAAGAGACCCAGTACTTC. It translates to CASSPGAEETQYF.

This sequence joins TRBV7-8 and TRBJ1-5; TRBD1 matches at 7 bases. Germline values: CDR1 SGHVS, CDR2 FQNEAQ. The CDR3 runs to 16 residues. V was pared by 5 bases and J by 3 bases, with 10 bases of the junction left unmatched. In DNA, the CDR3 is TGTGCCAGCAGCCGTCGACAGGGATCGGTCAATCAGCCCCAGCATTTT. Its translation is CASSRRQGSVNQPQHF.

The genes are TRBV6-5 and TRBJ2-7; 9 positions match TRBD1. The CDR3 length is 15 residues. V was pared by 0 bases and J by 5 bases, with 5 bases of the junction left unmatched. The germline CDR1 and CDR2 sequences are MNHEY and SVGAGI. CDR3 coding DNA: TGTGCCAGCAGTTACTCGACAGGACAGGGGCACGAGCAGTACTTC. Translation gives CASSYSTGQGHEQYF.

The chain carries TRBV6-8 and TRBJ1-6, with 10 nucleotides matching TRBD1. The V segment lost 2 bases and the J segment 8 bases; nucleotides outside the gene matches: 9. The CDR3 is made up of 17 amino acids. CDR1 is MNHGY, CDR2 SAAAGT, per germline. In nucleotides, the CDR3 is TGTGCCAGCAGTTACGCGGGACAGGGGAAACAGGATTCACCCCTCCACTTT. This encodes CASSYAGQGKQDSPLHF.

The rearrangement uses TRBV19 and TRBJ1-5; D might be TRBD1 (5 bases). Per the germline V gene, CDR1 is LNHDA and CDR2 is SQIVND (reference sequence). The CDR3 sequence is 14 residues long. Trimming removed 7 bases at V and 5 bases at J, with 15 bases between. CDR3 amino acids: CASNTGWVDQPQHF. As DNA, the CDR3 is TGTGCCAGTAACACAGGTTGGGTCGATCAGCCCCAGCATTTT.

This rearrangement joins TRBV2 to TRBJ1-5; unclear D gene. Looked up from germline, CDR1 is SNHLY and CDR2 is FYNNEI. V shed 8 bases and J shed 0 bases, with 11 bases lying between them. This CDR3 is built from 14 residues. Written as DNA, the CDR3 is TGTGCCAGCCGCCCCGAATATAGCAATCAGCCCCAGCATTTT. This codes for CASRPEYSNQPQHF.

The gene calls are TRBV7-9 and TRBJ1-1, with D tentatively TRBD1 (5 bases). Germline V lookup: CDR1 SEHNR, CDR2 FQNEAQ (reference sequence). The CDR3 has 12 residues. V gave up 7 bases and J gave up 3 bases, with 9 bases separating them. The DNA for the CDR3 is TGTGCCAGCAACGAGGGGTACACTGAAGCTTTCTTT. This sequence encodes CASNEGYTEAFF.

The chain links TRBV3-1 (or the pseudogene TRBV3-2) to TRBJ2-1, with a weak D call TRBD1 (5 bases). Between the trimmed V and J ends, which lost 2 bases and 7 bases, there was a span of 12 bases. Germline assignment: CDR1 LGHDT and CDR2 YNNKEL (reference sequence). The CDR3 totals 14 residues. The CDR3 DNA sequence: TGTGCCAGCAGCCAAAGCCTGGGGCGGAATGAGCAGTTCTTC. It specifies CASSQSLGRNEQFF.

J is TRBJ2-3 and V is TRBV25-1; 7 bases agree with TRBD2. The CDR3 is 17 amino acids. Trimming at V came to 2 bases and at J to 0 bases, leaving 8 bases not matched to a gene. Germline V gives CDR1 MGHDK, CDR2 SYGVNS. CDR3 protein: CASSEIGRAPSTDTQYF. The CDR3, as DNA: TGTGCCAGCAGTGAAATTGGGAGGGCCCCTAGCACAGATACGCAGTATTTT.

V is TRBV24-1 and J is TRBJ1-2; D not certain. Per germline, CDR1 KGHDR and CDR2 SFDVKD. Trimming left V 5 bases short and J 4 bases short, with 7 bases between. The CDR3 contains 12 residues. The CDR3 DNA sequence: TGTGCCACCAGTGCATCCCGCTATGGCTACACCTTC. Translated: CATSASRYGYTF.